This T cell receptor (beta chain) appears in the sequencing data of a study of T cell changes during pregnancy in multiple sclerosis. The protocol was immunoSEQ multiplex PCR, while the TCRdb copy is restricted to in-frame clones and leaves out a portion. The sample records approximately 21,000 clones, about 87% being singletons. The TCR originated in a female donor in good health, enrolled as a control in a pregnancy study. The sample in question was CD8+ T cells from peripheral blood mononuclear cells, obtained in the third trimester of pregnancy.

The CDR3 region has the DNA TGCGCCAGCAGCCAAGCCTGGCGGGGCTCCTACGAGCAGTACTTC. This translates into CASSQAWRGSYEQYF. This chain uses TRBV4-3 with TRBJ2-7; a weak D match, TRBD2 (6 bases). This CDR3 comprises 15 residues. CDR1 and CDR2 from the germline V gene are LGHNA and YSLEER. Deletions cut 1 base from V and 0 bases from J, with 10 bases between.